Listed below are T cell receptor beta chains from one sample, sequenced in a study of graft-versus-host responses after intestinal transplantation. Profiled with immunoSEQ multiplex PCR; TCRdb holds only in-frame clones, not every one. The table has some 81,000 clones, approximately 91% seen once; the top ten hold approximately 0.35%. Their antigens remain unidentified. The specimen was unstimulated CD4+ T cells sorted from spleen or lymph node cells, collected before intestinal transplant. These receptors were obtained from a human donor who received an intestinal transplant. Both conserved end residues are part of each CDR3. A D gene is named only where the DNA matches it firmly.

d_gene	v_gene	j_gene	CDR3nt	CDR3aa
TRBD1	TRBV28	TRBJ1-6	TGTGCCAGCAGTCCCGGGACAGATAATTCACCCCTCCACTTT	CASSPGTDNSPLHF
TRBD1	TRBV7-3	TRBJ2-3	TGTGCCAGCAGCTCACAGGGGAGCACAGATACGCAGTATTTT	CASSSQGSTDTQYF
-	TRBV29-1	TRBJ1-1	TGCAGCGTCCTCGGTCGTGGGAGTCGGAGAGGTACTGAAGCTTTCTTT	CSVLGRGSRRGTEAFF
-	TRBV18	TRBJ2-7	TGTGCCAGCTCACCATCGGGGGGCCCCTACGAGCAGTACTTC	CASSPSGGPYEQYF
TRBD2	TRBV5-6	TRBJ2-1	TGTGCCAGCAGCGCCGGGACTAGCGGGAGGGGGGTCTCCTACAATGAGCAGTTCTTC	CASSAGTSGRGVSYNEQFF
TRBD2	TRBV11-2	TRBJ2-5	TGTGCCAGCAGCCCCAAGGTACTAGCGGGGGGACAAGAGACCCAGTACTTC	CASSPKVLAGGQETQYF
-	TRBV13	TRBJ1-1	TGTGCCAGCAGCATTAGATTGAACACTGAAGCTTTCTTT	CASSIRLNTEAFF
-	TRBV9	TRBJ1-1	TGTGCCAGCAGCGTCGACCAGGGATCCACTGAAGCTTTCTTT	CASSVDQGSTEAFF
-	TRBV7-9	TRBJ2-1	TGTGCCAGCAGCCCCGGGATGGGGGAGGCGATTAGGAATGAGCAGTTCTTC	CASSPGMGEAIRNEQFF
-	TRBV5-1	TRBJ1-5	TGCGCCAGCAGCCGCGGGACGGGACTCAATCAGCCCCAACATTTT	CASSRGTGLNQPQHF
-	TRBV7-8	TRBJ1-1	TGTGCCAGCAGCTTAAGGGATCAGGGGCCGGCCGGCACTGAAGCTTTCTTT	CASSLRDQGPAGTEAFF
TRBD1	TRBV4-1	TRBJ1-2	TGCGCCAGCAGCCAAGTTCTCCGGGACAGGGGGCGGTATGGCTACACCTTC	CASSQVLRDRGRYGYTF
-	TRBV7-9	TRBJ1-3	TGTGCCAGCAGCCCCAGGCGGGACTCTGGAAACACCATATATTTT	CASSPRRDSGNTIYF
-	TRBV21-1	TRBJ2-1	TGTGCCAGCAGCAAGGTGCCTTACTCCTGGAATGAGCAGTTCTTC	CASSKVPYSWNEQFF